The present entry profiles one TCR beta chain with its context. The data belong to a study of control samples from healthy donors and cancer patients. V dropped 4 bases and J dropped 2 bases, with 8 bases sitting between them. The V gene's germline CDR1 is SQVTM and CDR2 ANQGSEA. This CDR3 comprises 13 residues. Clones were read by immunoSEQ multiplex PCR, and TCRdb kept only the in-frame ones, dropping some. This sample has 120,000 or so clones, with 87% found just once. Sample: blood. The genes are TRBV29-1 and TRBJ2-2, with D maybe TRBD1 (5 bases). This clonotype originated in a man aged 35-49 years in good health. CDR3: CSVVGENTGELFF. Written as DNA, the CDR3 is TGCAGCGTTGTAGGGGAAAACACCGGGGAGCTGTTTTTT.